Presented here are 24 T cell receptor beta chains from one specimen sequenced in a study of blood T cell repertoires in COVID-19. Sequencing was performed with immunoSEQ multiplex PCR; in TCRdb, only in-frame clones are kept and a portion is missing. The table shows 300,000 to 400,000 clones, with around 90% occurring only once. Sequencing used peripheral blood. The origin of the receptors is a man younger than 40 with COVID-19, enrolled during active disease.

The chain couples TRBV6-5 to TRBJ1-6; D unclear. Looked up from germline, CDR1 is MNHEY and CDR2 is SVGAGI. CDR3 size: 14 residues. V lost 11 bases and J 0 bases, leaving 11 bases between the germline ends. CDR3 coding DNA: TGTGCCGTCCGGGTGAGCTCCTATAATTCACCCCTCCACTTT. It translates to CAVRVSSYNSPLHF.

This clone was observed a handful of times. V usage is TRBV6-1 and J usage is TRBJ1-1; maybe TRBD1 (6 bases). The CDR3 is made up of 15 amino acids. Germline CDR1 MNHNS, CDR2 SASEGT. V was trimmed by 1 base and J by 1 base, leaving 10 bases between them. CDR3 region: CASSEDWGQNTEAFF. DNA for the CDR3: TGTGCCAGCAGTGAAGATTGGGGACAGAACACTGAAGCTTTCTTT.

The J gene is TRBJ2-1, the V gene TRBV10-3; 8 nucleotides agree with TRBD1. The germline V gene encodes CDR1 ENHRY and CDR2 SYGVKD. The V gene end was trimmed by 4 bases and the J gene end by 9 bases; junction bases not matched to a gene: 5. This CDR3 is built from 13 residues. CDR3: CAISAGTGGEQFF. CDR3 coding DNA: TGTGCCATCAGTGCCGGGACAGGCGGTGAGCAGTTCTTC.

The chain carries TRBV7-9 and TRBJ1-2; 11 bases fit TRBD1. The ends lost 1 base at V and 8 bases at J; junction bases unmatched: 3. The CDR3 loop spans 14 amino acids. The germline V gene encodes CDR1 SEHNR and CDR2 FQNEAQ (reference sequence). CDR3 loop: CASSLGTGGEGYTF. DNA for the CDR3: TGTGCCAGCAGCTTAGGGACAGGGGGCGAAGGCTACACCTTC. Looking up the rest from reference TRBV7-9 and TRBJ1-2 gives the full variable domain: DTGVSQNPRHKITKRGQNVTFRCDPISEHNRLYWYRQTLGQGPEFLTYFQNEAQLEKSRLLSDRFSAERPKGSFSTLEIQRTEQGDSAMYLCASSLGTGGEGYTFGSGTRLTVV.

The genes are TRBV6-5 and TRBJ1-5, with D tentatively TRBD1 (6 bases). Germline V gene sequence: CDR1 MNHEY, CDR2 SVGAGI. There are 12 residues in the CDR3. Trimming left V 6 bases short and J 6 bases short, with 9 bases between. The CDR3 is CASRGALQPQHF. DNA of the CDR3: TGTGCCAGCAGGGGGGCTCTTCAGCCCCAGCATTTT.

The gene calls are TRBV15 and TRBJ2-7, with D tentatively TRBD1 (5 bases). With 0 bases removed from V and 0 bases from J, the gap between germline ends came to 9 bases. CDR1 is LNHNV, CDR2 YYDKDF, per germline (reference sequence). The CDR3 is 15 amino acids. The CDR3 is CATSRDRVRSYEQYF. CDR3 in DNA: TGTGCCACCAGCAGAGACAGGGTACGCTCCTACGAGCAGTACTTC.

The table lists this clone with a count of one. The chain is built from TRBV3-1 (or the pseudogene TRBV3-2) and TRBJ1-1; D is possibly TRBD1 (5 bases). Looked up from germline, CDR1 is LGHDT and CDR2 is YNNKEL (reference sequence). The CDR3 extends over 14 amino acids. Trimming removed 1 base at V and 1 base at J, with 7 bases between. As DNA, the CDR3 is TGTGCCAGCAGCCAAGGCGACAGGAACACTGAAGCTTTCTTT. Residues: CASSQGDRNTEAFF.

The rearrangement joins TRBV28 to TRBJ2-2, with 12 bases identical to TRBD2. CDR3 length equals 16 residues. Germline lookup yields CDR1 MDHEN and CDR2 SYDVKM. The J segment lost 3 bases and the V segment lost 5 bases, leaving 4 bases of the junction unmatched. The CDR3, as DNA: TGTGCCAGCAGTAAAGGGACTAGCGGGTACACCGGGGAGCTGTTTTTT. This translates into CASSKGTSGYTGELFF.

The V and J genes are TRBV29-1 and TRBJ1-2, with TRBD1 identical over 7 bases. The CDR3 length is 14 residues. V gave up 0 bases and J gave up 0 bases; unmatched junction bases: 1. Per germline, CDR1 SQVTM and CDR2 ANQGSEA. CDR3 region: CSVEDRGANYGYTF. CDR3 bases: TGCAGCGTTGAAGACAGGGGGGCTAACTATGGCTACACCTTC.

The V and J genes are TRBV9 and TRBJ2-2, with 10 bases identical to TRBD1. V shed 4 bases, J shed 5 bases, and the junction held 11 bases outside the gene matches. The CDR3 loop spans 17 amino acids. Per the germline V gene, CDR1 is SGDLS and CDR2 is YYNGEE. The CDR3 protein is CASSLGTGALITGELFF. CDR3 coding DNA: TGTGCCAGCAGCCTAGGGACAGGGGCGCTGATAACCGGGGAGCTGTTTTTT.

This rearrangement joins TRBV2 to TRBJ2-2; D is possibly TRBD1 (5 bases). Germline V gives CDR1 SNHLY, CDR2 FYNNEI. V lost 7 bases to trimming and J lost 4 bases, with 13 bases between them. This CDR3 has 14 residues. CDR3 nucleotide sequence: TGTGCCAGCAAGCAGGACACCTTCACCGGGGAGCTGTTTTTT. It encodes CASKQDTFTGELFF.

The CDR3 protein is CASSSTGMNTEAFF. In DNA, the CDR3 is TGTGCCAGCAGCTCGACAGGAATGAACACTGAAGCTTTCTTT. The chain recombines TRBV7-9 with TRBJ1-1; tentatively, D is TRBD1 (6 bases). The germline V gene has CDR1 SEHNR and CDR2 FQNEAQ (reference sequence). The CDR3 extends over 14 amino acids. Trimming stripped 4 bases from V and 0 bases from J, with 9 bases between.

V gene TRBV4-3 combines with J gene TRBJ2-1; 13 positions agree with TRBD2. This CDR3 spans 18 amino acids. After removal of 4 bases from V and 6 bases from J, the junction contained 12 bases not matched to a gene. Germline lookup yields CDR1 LGHNA and CDR2 YSLEER. The CDR3 reads CASSLRRIGLAGVNEQFF. The CDR3 DNA reads as TGCGCCAGCAGCCTAAGACGGATCGGACTAGCGGGAGTCAATGAGCAGTTCTTC.

The CDR3 is CAGGVNTGELFF. The CDR3 DNA follows: TGTGCTGGAGGGGTGAACACCGGGGAGCTGTTTTTT. This chain joins TRBV28 and TRBJ2-2; TRBD2 is a possible D gene (6 bases). This CDR3 has 12 residues. Germline CDR1 is MDHEN and CDR2 is SYDVKM. Together with reference TRBV28 and TRBJ2-2, the CDR3 gives the full variable domain: DVKVTQSSRYLVKRTGEKVFLECVQDMDHENMFWYRQDPGLGLRLIYFSYDVKMKEKGDIPEGYSVSREKKERFSLILESASTNQTSMYLCAGGVNTGELFFGEGSRLTVL.

The chain links TRBV24-1 to TRBJ2-2; 9 bases line up with TRBD2. Germline V lookup: CDR1 KGHDR, CDR2 SFDVKD. This CDR3 is built from 16 residues. The V segment lost 4 bases and the J segment 5 bases; nucleotides outside the gene matches: 7. CDR3 in DNA: TGTGCCACCAGTGACTATAGCGGGAGAGTTACCGGGGAGCTGTTTTTT. Protein: CATSDYSGRVTGELFF.

The rearrangement uses TRBV27 and TRBJ2-7; TRBD2 is a possible D gene (5 bases). In germline, CDR1 is MNHEY, CDR2 SMNVEV (reference sequence). Trimming removed 6 bases at V and 0 bases at J, with 9 bases between. The CDR3 runs to 13 residues. The CDR3 nucleotides are TGTGCCAGCAGAGCGGAGATCTCCTACGAGCAGTACTTC. It is translated as CASRAEISYEQYF.

This clone was detected only once. The V gene is TRBV28, the J gene TRBJ2-1; a possible D gene is TRBD2 (6 bases). V lost 6 bases and J lost 4, with 19 bases in between. This CDR3 is 16 amino acids long. The germline gives CDR1 MDHEN, CDR2 SYDVKM. Written as DNA, the CDR3 is TGTGCCAGCAGCGACCCGGGGGAGGTTCCATACAATGAGCAGTTCTTC. Translating gives CASSDPGEVPYNEQFF.

The rearrangement joins TRBV9 to TRBJ1-1, with 7 bases that match TRBD1. Per germline, CDR1 SGDLS and CDR2 YYNGEE. CDR3 length equals 19 residues. The junction had 19 bases not matched to a gene; V was cut back by 0 bases and J by 5 bases. CDR3 in DNA: TGTGCCAGCAGCGTAGGGGCTTCGAAGGGGGCGGTCGGAGAGACTGAAGCTTTCTTT. Translation gives CASSVGASKGAVGETEAFF.

This clone appeared once. The chain recombines TRBV11-3 with TRBJ2-1, with 9 bases matching TRBD1. V lost 2 bases, J lost 3 bases, and 8 bases stayed unmatched. Looked up from germline, CDR1 is SGHNT and CDR2 is YENEEA. This CDR3 comprises 17 residues. CDR3 nucleotides: TGTGCCAGCAGCTTACCCCCCGGGACAGGGAACTACAATGAGCAGTTCTTC. It encodes CASSLPPGTGNYNEQFF.

The chain combines TRBV5-1 with TRBJ2-3; 8 nucleotides agree with TRBD2. The J segment lost 3 bases and the V segment lost 1 base, leaving 7 bases of the junction unmatched. CDR1 is SGHRS and CDR2 is YFSETQ in the germline V gene. CDR3 length equals 16 residues. This CDR3 reads CASSLIRGGETDTQYF. The CDR3 DNA sequence: TGCGCCAGCAGCTTGATCCGGGGGGGCGAGACAGATACGCAGTATTTT.

CDR3 residues: CASSLRPGQGNNEQFF. CDR3 DNA: TGTGCCAGCAGCCTTAGGCCCGGACAGGGAAATAATGAGCAGTTCTTC. This chain links TRBV7-6 with TRBJ2-1; 8 nucleotides agree with TRBD1. The V gene end was trimmed by 5 bases and the J gene end by 7 bases; junction bases not matched to a gene: 13. The CDR3 has 16 amino acids. Germline CDR1 and CDR2: SGHVS and FNYEAQ.

The chain has TRBV6-5 and TRBJ1-1; weak D call: TRBD1 (6 bases). The length of the CDR3 is 11 residues. Germline V lookup: CDR1 MNHEY, CDR2 SVGAGI. V was cut by 6 bases and J by 7 bases, with 9 bases left in between. CDR3 coding DNA: TGTGCCAGCAGGTGGACAGTTGAAGCTTTCTTT. As protein: CASRWTVEAFF.

This clone came up once. This chain connects TRBV7-6 to TRBJ2-7, with 7 bases identical to TRBD1. CDR1 and CDR2 (germline): SGHVS, FNYEAQ. With 2 bases clipped from V and 3 bases from J, the junction kept 4 bases outside the gene matches. CDR3 length: 14 amino acids. The CDR3 nucleotides read TGTGCCAGCAGCTTAAAGGGGGCTCTCTACGAGCAGTACTTC. It yields the protein CASSLKGALYEQYF.

V is TRBV11-2 and J is TRBJ2-2; perhaps TRBD2 as D (6 bases). V was pared by 3 bases and J by 5 bases, with 13 bases between. Germline V gene sequence: CDR1 SGHAT, CDR2 FQNNGV. The CDR3 has 15 residues. The CDR3 region has the DNA TGTGCCAGCAGCTTGGGACTTTATGAAACCGGGGAGCTGTTTTTT. Its protein is CASSLGLYETGELFF. Filled out from reference TRBV11-2 and TRBJ2-2, the complete variable domain reads EAGVAQSPRYKIIEKRQSVAFWCNPISGHATLYWYQQILGQGPKLLIQFQNNGVVDDSQLPKDRFSAERLKGVDSTLKIQPAKLEDSAVYLCASSLGLYETGELFFGEGSRLTVL.